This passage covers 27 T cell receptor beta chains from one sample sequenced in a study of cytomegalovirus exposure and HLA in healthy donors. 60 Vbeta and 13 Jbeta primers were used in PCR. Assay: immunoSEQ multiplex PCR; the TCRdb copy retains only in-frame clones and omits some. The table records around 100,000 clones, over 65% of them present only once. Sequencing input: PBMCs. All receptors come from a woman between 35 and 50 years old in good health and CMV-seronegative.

CDR3 residues: CASSKQGRNTEAFF. The CDR3 DNA sequence: TGTGCCAGCAGTAAACAGGGTAGAAACACTGAAGCTTTCTTT. This chain links TRBV6-1 with TRBJ1-1, with D possibly matching TRBD1 (6 bases). CDR1 is MNHNS, CDR2 SASEGT, per germline. Trimming cost V 5 bases and J 2 bases, with 12 bases left between them. This CDR3 is 14 amino acids long.

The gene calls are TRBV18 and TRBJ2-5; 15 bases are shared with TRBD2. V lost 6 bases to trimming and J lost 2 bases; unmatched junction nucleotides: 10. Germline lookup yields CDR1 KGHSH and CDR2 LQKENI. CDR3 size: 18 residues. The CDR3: CASSRPGLAGGPQETQYF. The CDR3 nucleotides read TGTGCCAGCTCGCGACCGGGACTAGCGGGAGGTCCACAAGAGACCCAGTACTTC.

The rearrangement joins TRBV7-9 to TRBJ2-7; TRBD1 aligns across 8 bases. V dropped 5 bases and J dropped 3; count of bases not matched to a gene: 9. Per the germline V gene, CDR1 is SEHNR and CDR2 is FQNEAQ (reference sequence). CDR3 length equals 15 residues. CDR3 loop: CASSASQGVLYEQYF. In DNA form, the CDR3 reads TGTGCCAGCAGCGCCTCACAGGGGGTCCTCTACGAGCAGTACTTC. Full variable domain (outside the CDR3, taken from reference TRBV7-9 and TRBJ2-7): DTGVSQNPRHKITKRGQNVTFRCDPISEHNRLYWYRQTLGQGPEFLTYFQNEAQLEKSRLLSDRFSAERPKGSFSTLEIQRTEQGDSAMYLCASSASQGVLYEQYFGPGTRLTVT.

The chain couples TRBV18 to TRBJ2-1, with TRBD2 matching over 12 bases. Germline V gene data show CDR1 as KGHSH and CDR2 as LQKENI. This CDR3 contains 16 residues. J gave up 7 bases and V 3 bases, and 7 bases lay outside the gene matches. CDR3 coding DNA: TGTGCCAGCTCACCCCTAGCGGGAGGGGATAGGAATGAGCAGTTCTTC. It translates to CASSPLAGGDRNEQFF. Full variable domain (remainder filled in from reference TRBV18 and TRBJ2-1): NAGVMQNPRHLVRRRGQEARLRCSPMKGHSHVYWYRQLPEEGLKFMVYLQKENIIDESGMPKERFSAEFPKEGPSILRIQQVVRGDSAAYFCASSPLAGGDRNEQFFGPGTRLTVL.

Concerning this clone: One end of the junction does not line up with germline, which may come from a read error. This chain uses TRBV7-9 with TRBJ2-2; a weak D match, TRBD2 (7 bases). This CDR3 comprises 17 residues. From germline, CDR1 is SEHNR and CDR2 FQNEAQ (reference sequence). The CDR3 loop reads CSSSPSPTGRGTGELFF. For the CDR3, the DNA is TGTTCCAGCAGCCCAAGTCCCACAGGGAGGGGCACCGGGGAGCTGTTTTTT.

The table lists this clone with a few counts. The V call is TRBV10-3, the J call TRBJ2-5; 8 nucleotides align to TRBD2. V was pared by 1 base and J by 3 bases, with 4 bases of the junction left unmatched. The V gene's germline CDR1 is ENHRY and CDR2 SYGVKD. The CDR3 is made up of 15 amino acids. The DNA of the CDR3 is TGTGCCATCAGTGAGTTGGGGACTAGTAAAGAGACCCAGTACTTC. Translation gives CAISELGTSKETQYF.

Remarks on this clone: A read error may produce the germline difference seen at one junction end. The CDR3 spells CASDEAGGSSEQYF. CDR3 in DNA: TGTGCCAGTGATGAGGCGGGAGGATCCTCCGAGCAGTACTTC. V usage is TRBV19 and J usage is TRBJ2-7; 8 bases are a match to TRBD2. The CDR3 spans 14 residues. Germline assignment: CDR1 LNHDA and CDR2 SQIVND (reference sequence).

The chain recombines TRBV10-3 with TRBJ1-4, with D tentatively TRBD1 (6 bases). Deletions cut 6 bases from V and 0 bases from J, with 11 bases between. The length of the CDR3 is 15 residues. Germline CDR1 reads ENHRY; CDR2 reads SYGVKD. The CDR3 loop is CAISAGAATNEKLFF. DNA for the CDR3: TGTGCCATCAGCGCAGGGGCTGCAACTAATGAAAAACTGTTTTTT.

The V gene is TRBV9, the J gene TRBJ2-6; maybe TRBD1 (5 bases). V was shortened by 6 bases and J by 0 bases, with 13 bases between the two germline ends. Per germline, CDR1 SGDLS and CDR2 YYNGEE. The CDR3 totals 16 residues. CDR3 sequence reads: CASTEQASSGANVLTF. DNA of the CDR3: TGTGCCAGCACCGAACAGGCCAGCTCTGGGGCCAACGTCCTGACTTTC. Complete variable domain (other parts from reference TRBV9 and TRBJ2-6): DSGVTQTPKHLITATGQRVTLRCSPRSGDLSVYWYQQSLDQGLQFLIQYYNGEERAKGNILERFSAQQFPDLHSELNLSSLELGDSALYFCASTEQASSGANVLTFGAGSRLTVL.

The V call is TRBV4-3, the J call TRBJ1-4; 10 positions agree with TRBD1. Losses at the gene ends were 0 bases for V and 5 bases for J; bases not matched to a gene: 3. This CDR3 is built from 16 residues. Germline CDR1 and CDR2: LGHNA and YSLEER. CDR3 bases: TGCGCCAGCAGCCAAGAGCTGGACAGGGGGAATGAAAAACTGTTTTTT. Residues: CASSQELDRGNEKLFF.

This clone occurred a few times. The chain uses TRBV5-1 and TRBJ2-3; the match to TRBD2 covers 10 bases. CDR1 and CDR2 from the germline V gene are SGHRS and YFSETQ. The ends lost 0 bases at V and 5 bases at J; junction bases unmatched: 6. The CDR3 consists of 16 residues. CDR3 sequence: CASSLGASGSGDTQYF. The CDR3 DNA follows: TGCGCCAGCAGCTTGGGGGCTAGCGGGAGCGGAGATACGCAGTATTTT.

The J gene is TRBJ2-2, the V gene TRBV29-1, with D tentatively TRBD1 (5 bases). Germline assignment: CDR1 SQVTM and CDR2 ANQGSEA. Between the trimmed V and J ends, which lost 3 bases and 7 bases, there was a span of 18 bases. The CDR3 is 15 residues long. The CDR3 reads CSVDLWGRRDGELFF. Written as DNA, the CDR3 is TGCAGCGTTGATTTGTGGGGCCGGAGAGACGGGGAGCTGTTTTTT.

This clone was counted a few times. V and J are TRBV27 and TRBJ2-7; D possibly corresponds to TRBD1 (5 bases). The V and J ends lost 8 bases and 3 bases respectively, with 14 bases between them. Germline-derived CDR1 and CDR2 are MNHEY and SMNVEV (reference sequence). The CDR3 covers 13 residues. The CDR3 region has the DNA TGTGCCAGCTGGTCCCAGGGCATCTACGAGCAGTACTTC. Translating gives CASWSQGIYEQYF.

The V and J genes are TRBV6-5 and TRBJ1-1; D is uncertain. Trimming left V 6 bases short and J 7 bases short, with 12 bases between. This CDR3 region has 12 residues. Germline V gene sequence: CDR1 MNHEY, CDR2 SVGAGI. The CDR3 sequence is CASSETRLEAFF. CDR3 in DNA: TGTGCCAGCAGCGAGACACGCCTTGAAGCTTTCTTT.

The CDR3 protein is CASSLGGLGEYF. CDR3 DNA: TGTGCCAGCAGCTTAGGCGGACTAGGGGAGTACTTC. The chain carries TRBV11-2 and TRBJ2-5, with 7 bases lining up with TRBD2. CDR1 and CDR2 from the germline V gene are SGHAT and FQNNGV. The ends lost 1 base at V and 12 bases at J; junction bases unmatched: 5. The CDR3 runs to 12 residues. The full variable domain, with the rest looked up from reference TRBV11-2 and TRBJ2-5, is EAGVAQSPRYKIIEKRQSVAFWCNPISGHATLYWYQQILGQGPKLLIQFQNNGVVDDSQLPKDRFSAERLKGVDSTLKIQPAKLEDSAVYLCASSLGGLGEYFGPGTRLLVL.

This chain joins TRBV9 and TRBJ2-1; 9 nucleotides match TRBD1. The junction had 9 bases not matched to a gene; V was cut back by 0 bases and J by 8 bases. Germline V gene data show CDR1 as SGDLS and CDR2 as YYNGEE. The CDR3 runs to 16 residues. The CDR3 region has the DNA TGTGCCAGCAGCGTAGAGGGGACAGGGTTGGTCGATGAGCAGTTCTTC. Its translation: CASSVEGTGLVDEQFF.

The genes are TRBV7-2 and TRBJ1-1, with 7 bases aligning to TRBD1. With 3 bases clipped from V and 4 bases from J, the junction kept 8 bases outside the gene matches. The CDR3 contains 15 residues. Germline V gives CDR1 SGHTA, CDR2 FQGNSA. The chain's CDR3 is CASSLTARGVTEAFF. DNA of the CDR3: TGTGCCAGCAGCTTGACCGCCAGGGGGGTCACTGAAGCTTTCTTT.

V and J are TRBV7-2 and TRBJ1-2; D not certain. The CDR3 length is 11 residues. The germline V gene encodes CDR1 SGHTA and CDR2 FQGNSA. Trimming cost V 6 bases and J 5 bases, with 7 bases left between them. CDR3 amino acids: CASRREYGYTF. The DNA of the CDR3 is TGTGCCAGCAGGCGGGAGTATGGCTACACCTTC. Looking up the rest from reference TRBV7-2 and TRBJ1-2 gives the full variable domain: GAGVSQSPSNKVTEKGKDVELRCDPISGHTALYWYRQSLGQGLEFLIYFQGNSAPDKSGLPSDRFSAERTGGSVSTLTIQRTQQEDSAVYLCASRREYGYTFGSGTRLTVV.

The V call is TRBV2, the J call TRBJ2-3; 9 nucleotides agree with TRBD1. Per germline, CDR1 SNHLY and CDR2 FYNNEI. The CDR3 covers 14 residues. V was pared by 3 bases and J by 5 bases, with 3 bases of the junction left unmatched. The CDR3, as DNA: TGTGCCAGCAGTGAGGACAGGGGAGTAGATACGCAGTATTTT. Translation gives CASSEDRGVDTQYF.

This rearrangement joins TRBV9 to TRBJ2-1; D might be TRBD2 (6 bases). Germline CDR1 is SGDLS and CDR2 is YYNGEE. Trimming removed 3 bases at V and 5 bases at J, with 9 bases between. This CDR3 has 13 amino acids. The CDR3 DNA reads TGTGCCAGCAGCGCCTGGGGGGACAATGAGCAGTTCTTC. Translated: CASSAWGDNEQFF.

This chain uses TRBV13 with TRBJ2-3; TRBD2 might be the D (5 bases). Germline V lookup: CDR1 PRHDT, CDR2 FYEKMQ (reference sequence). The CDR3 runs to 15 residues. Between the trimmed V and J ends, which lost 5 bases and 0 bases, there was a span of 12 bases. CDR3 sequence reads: CASSPPRGSTDTQYF. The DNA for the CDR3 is TGTGCCAGCAGCCCACCCCGGGGAAGCACAGATACGCAGTATTTT.

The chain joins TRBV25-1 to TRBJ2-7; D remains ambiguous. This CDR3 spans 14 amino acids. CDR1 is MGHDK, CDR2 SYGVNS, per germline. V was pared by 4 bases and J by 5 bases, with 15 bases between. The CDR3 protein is CASSGDRKVHEQYF. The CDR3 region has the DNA TGTGCCAGCAGTGGTGATAGAAAAGTCCACGAGCAGTACTTC.

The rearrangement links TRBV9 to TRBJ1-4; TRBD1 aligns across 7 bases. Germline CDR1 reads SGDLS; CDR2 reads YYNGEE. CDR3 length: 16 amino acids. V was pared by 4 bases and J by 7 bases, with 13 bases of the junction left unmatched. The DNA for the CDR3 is TGTGCCAGCAGCCCCCTGGAGGGGGCTTACATTGAAAAACTGTTTTTT. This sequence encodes CASSPLEGAYIEKLFF.

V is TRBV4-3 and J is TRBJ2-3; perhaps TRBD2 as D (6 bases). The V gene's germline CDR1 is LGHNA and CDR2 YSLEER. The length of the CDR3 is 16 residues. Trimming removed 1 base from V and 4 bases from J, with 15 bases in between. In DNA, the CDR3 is TGCGCCAGCAGCCAAGGGACTACGGGAGTGGCAGATACGCAGTATTTT. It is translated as CASSQGTTGVADTQYF.

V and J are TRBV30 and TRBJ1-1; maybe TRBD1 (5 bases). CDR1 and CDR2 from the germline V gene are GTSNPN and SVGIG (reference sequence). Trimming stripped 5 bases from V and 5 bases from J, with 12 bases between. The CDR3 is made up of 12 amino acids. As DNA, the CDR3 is TGTGCCTGGGCCCTGGGGGGAACTGAAGCTTTCTTT. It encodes CAWALGGTEAFF.

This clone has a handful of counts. This chain's CDR3 is CAWSRGRDQPQHF. In nucleotides, the CDR3 is TGTGCCTGGAGCAGGGGAAGGGATCAGCCCCAGCATTTT. This chain uses TRBV30 with TRBJ1-5, with D perhaps matching TRBD1 (6 bases). Germline V lookup: CDR1 GTSNPN, CDR2 SVGIG (reference sequence). Trimming removed 3 bases at V and 5 bases at J, with 11 bases between. This CDR3 has 13 residues.

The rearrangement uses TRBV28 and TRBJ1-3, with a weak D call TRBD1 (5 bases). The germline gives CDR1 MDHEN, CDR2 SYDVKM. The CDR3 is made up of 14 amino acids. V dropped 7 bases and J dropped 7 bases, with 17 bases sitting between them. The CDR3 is CASNGGKHGNTIYF. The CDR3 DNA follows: TGTGCCAGCAATGGGGGGAAGCATGGGAACACCATATATTTT.